The T cell receptor beta chain under discussion was sequenced for a study of blood T cell repertoires in COVID-19. CDR3 size: 15 residues. Germline values: CDR1 SGHTA, CDR2 FQGNSA. V was cut by 0 bases and J by 3 bases, with 8 bases left in between. The method was immunoSEQ multiplex PCR; TCRdb's version includes in-frame clones alone and lacks a portion of them. Among 150,000 to 200,000 clones listed, 75% to 90% were seen once. Sequencing used peripheral blood. The clonotype originates from a man in his 60s with acute or convalescent COVID-19. V is TRBV7-2 and J is TRBJ1-4; D is ambiguous. CDR3 bases: TGTGCCAGCAGCTTAGCGTCGGTGGCTAATGAAAAACTGTTTTTT. Amino acids: CASSLASVANEKLFF.